This T cell receptor beta chain comes out of a study of T cells in localized non-small cell lung cancer. Sequenced by immunoSEQ multiplex PCR; TCRdb stores in-frame clones only, minus some. The repertoire includes about 1,400 clones, 33% of them detected once, and roughly a sixth sits in the top ten. About this clone itself: Its cognate antigen is unknown.

V was clipped by 7 bases and J by 5 bases; unmatched bases: 5. The CDR3 totals 14 residues. The germline V gene encodes CDR1 GTSNPN and CDR2 SVGIG (reference sequence). General study findings and limits: Density of T cells in blood, when higher, went with longer overall survival.

This clonotype was sampled from a man aged 40 to 69 with stage II lung adenocarcinoma. This chain joins TRBV30 and TRBJ2-7; 16 positions agree with TRBD2. Sequencing used lung tumor tissue, obtained before any cancer treatment. The CDR3 is CASGLAGGQDEQYF. CDR3 nucleotide sequence: TGTGCCTCGGGACTAGCGGGAGGGCAAGACGAGCAGTACTTC.